The 19 T cell receptor beta chains presented below share a single source sample, sequenced in a study of ipilimumab plus nivolumab after autologous stem cell transplantation. Sequencing was performed with immunoSEQ multiplex PCR; in TCRdb, only in-frame clones are kept and a portion is missing. The repertoire includes 9,400 or so clones, around 69% of them detected once, and around 16% sits in the top ten. The sequenced sample was PBMCs, obtained in a trial of ipilimumab plus nivolumab as post-transplant consolidation. Receptors were obtained from a female donor with multiple myeloma.

J is TRBJ1-1 and V is TRBV16; TRBD1 is a possible D gene (5 bases). Trimming removed 0 bases at V and 8 bases at J, with 7 bases between. The CDR3 consists of 12 residues. Germline loops: CDR1 KGHSY, CDR2 FQNENV. The DNA of the CDR3 is TGTGCCAGCAGCCAATCTGGGGACGAAGCTTTCTTT. Its protein product is CASSQSGDEAFF. The full variable domain, with the rest looked up from reference TRBV16 and TRBJ1-1, is GEEVAQTPKHLVRGEGQKAKLYCAPIKGHSYVFWYQQVLKNEFKFLISFQNENVFDETGMPKERFSAKCLPNSPCSLEIQATKLEDSAVYFCASSQSGDEAFFGQGTRLTVV.

The CDR3 sequence is CASSVEVAGPDTQYF. For the CDR3, the DNA is TGTGCCAGCAGCGTAGAAGTAGCGGGACCAGATACGCAGTATTTT. The rearrangement uses TRBV9 and TRBJ2-3; TRBD2 matches at 8 bases. V shed 0 bases and J 4 bases; nucleotides not matched to a gene: 4. The germline V gene encodes CDR1 SGDLS and CDR2 YYNGEE. The CDR3 extends over 15 amino acids.

In its sample, this clone was seen once. A much bigger clone sits one base away, suggesting this may be a read error. Other DNA variants within this sample encode the same CDR3. The chain carries TRBV19 and TRBJ1-1; D perhaps matches TRBD1 (5 bases). Germline V gene sequence: CDR1 LNHDA, CDR2 SQIVND (reference sequence). This CDR3 has 14 residues. V was cut by 2 bases and J by 4 bases, with 11 bases left in between. The CDR3 region is CASSIQGRGTEAFF. In DNA, the CDR3 is TGTGCCAGTAGTATACAGGGTAGGGGCACTGAAGCTTTCTTT.

The chain is built from TRBV5-4 and TRBJ2-2; 9 bases agree with TRBD1. Per the germline V gene, CDR1 is SGHNT and CDR2 is YYREEE (reference sequence). The V gene end was trimmed by 4 bases and the J gene end by 5 bases; junction bases not matched to a gene: 12. CDR3 size: 17 residues. CDR3 region: CASSRTVGQGGTGELFF. CDR3 nucleotide sequence: TGTGCCAGCAGCCGTACCGTGGGACAGGGAGGGACCGGGGAGCTGTTTTTT.

This clone was counted once. The chain joins TRBV6-4 to TRBJ2-2; D not certain. V lost 2 bases and J lost 6, with 10 bases in between. There are 14 residues in the CDR3. CDR1 is MRHNA, CDR2 SNTAGT, per germline. The CDR3 nucleotides read TGTGCCAGCAGTGACCCCGACGTGTCCGGGGAGCTGTTTTTT. As protein: CASSDPDVSGELFF.

The rearrangement uses TRBV19 and TRBJ2-1; TRBD2 matches at 7 bases. There are 17 residues in the CDR3. The V gene end was trimmed by 3 bases and the J gene end by 7 bases; junction bases not matched to a gene: 15. Germline V gene sequence: CDR1 LNHDA, CDR2 SQIVND (reference sequence). CDR3 sequence (DNA): TGTGCCAGTAGTATCTATTCCGCGGGAGATCTTAGGAATGAGCAGTTCTTC. Its protein is CASSIYSAGDLRNEQFF.

The chain uses TRBV28 and TRBJ1-4; TRBD1 might be the D (6 bases). The germline V gene encodes CDR1 MDHEN and CDR2 SYDVKM. V was pared by 3 bases and J by 11 bases, with 10 bases between. The CDR3 has 12 residues. The CDR3 loop reads CASSFPQGKLFF. In nucleotides, the CDR3 is TGTGCCAGCAGTTTCCCCCAGGGGAAACTGTTTTTT.

The rearrangement uses TRBV6-1 and TRBJ2-3; D may be TRBD2 (5 bases). Between the trimmed V and J ends, which lost 8 bases and 1 base, there was a span of 16 bases. The CDR3 is 15 residues long. Per the germline V gene, CDR1 is MNHNS and CDR2 is SASEGT. CDR3 coding DNA: TGTGCCAGCCGGAGACTGGGAGTAGGCACAGATACGCAGTATTTT. Amino acid sequence: CASRRLGVGTDTQYF.

The gene calls are TRBV5-1 and TRBJ2-7, with 12 bases that match TRBD2. The CDR3 spans 17 residues. Per the germline V gene, CDR1 is SGHRS and CDR2 is YFSETQ. Trimming cost V 0 bases and J 2 bases; bases outside gene matches: 6. The CDR3, as DNA: TGCGCCAGCAGCTTGGAGGCTAGCGGGAGGGGGGCCTACGAGCAGTACTTC. It is translated as CASSLEASGRGAYEQYF.

The V call is TRBV8-2, the J call TRBJ2-6; the D call TRBD1 from the table was never checked on the DNA. TRBV8-2 is described as a pseudogene. The CDR3 runs 16 residues. The CDR3 region is CGTPKITQSRANVLTF. CDR3 nucleotide sequence: TGTGGCACACCAAAGATAACACAAAGTCGGGCCAACGTCCTGACTTTC.

This clone counts as medium-sized. This chain connects TRBV6-1 to TRBJ2-7; D possibly corresponds to TRBD2 (5 bases). CDR3 length: 12 residues. Per the germline V gene, CDR1 is MNHNS and CDR2 is SASEGT. The V and J ends lost 2 bases and 4 bases respectively, with 6 bases between them. CDR3 region: CASSEPGYEQYF. The CDR3, as DNA: TGTGCCAGCAGTGAACCGGGATACGAGCAGTACTTC.

V and J are TRBV29-1 and TRBJ2-3; TRBD2 matches at 13 bases. After removal of 8 bases from V and 2 bases from J, the junction contained 10 bases not matched to a gene. This CDR3 comprises 16 residues. Germline V CDR1 and CDR2: SQVTM, ANQGSEA. The CDR3 spells CSLTLGLAGFTDTQYF. The CDR3 DNA reads as TGCAGCCTTACCCTGGGACTAGCGGGATTCACAGATACGCAGTATTTT.

V gene TRBV18 combines with J gene TRBJ2-7; 12 bases line up with TRBD2. Per the germline V gene, CDR1 is KGHSH and CDR2 is LQKENI. This CDR3 comprises 14 residues. V shed 6 bases and J 2 bases; nucleotides not matched to a gene: 2. The CDR3 DNA reads TGTGCCAGCTCCCCTAGCGGGAGGGCCTACGAGCAGTACTTC. Protein: CASSPSGRAYEQYF.

The chain combines TRBV5-1 with TRBJ1-6; 8 bases are a match to TRBD1. With 0 bases clipped from V and 1 base from J, the junction kept 9 bases outside the gene matches. The CDR3 covers 19 residues. CDR1 is SGHRS and CDR2 is YFSETQ in the germline V gene. Here the CDR3 reads CASSLGGQGILSYNSPLHF. The CDR3 nucleotides read TGCGCCAGCAGCTTGGGTGGACAGGGCATTTTGTCCTATAATTCACCCCTCCACTTT.

This clone appeared a few times. V gene TRBV9 combines with J gene TRBJ2-7; D is perhaps TRBD2 (6 bases). Trimming stripped 0 bases from V and 3 bases from J, with 13 bases between. From germline, CDR1 is SGDLS and CDR2 YYNGEE. The CDR3 is made up of 15 amino acids. Here the CDR3 DNA reads TGTGCCAGCAGCGTAGGGGGGGAGGCCCGCTACGAGCAGTACTTC. This gives the protein CASSVGGEARYEQYF.

The chain joins TRBV7-8 to TRBJ1-1; D call uncertain. Between the trimmed V and J ends, which lost 0 bases and 1 base, there was a span of 3 bases. Germline-derived CDR1 and CDR2 are SGHVS and FQNEAQ. The CDR3 length is 13 residues. In nucleotides, the CDR3 is TGTGCCAGCAGCTTAGCTCCGAACACTGAAGCTTTCTTT. Its translation: CASSLAPNTEAFF.

On this clone itself: This same CDR3 is encoded by further DNA sequences in the sample. The V call is TRBV6-5, the J call TRBJ1-3; D not certain. CDR3 size: 15 residues. Germline V lookup: CDR1 MNHEY, CDR2 SVGAGI. Trimming shortened V by 2 bases and J by 0 bases, and 8 bases separated the two germline ends. The CDR3 protein is CASSYGGISGNTIYF. CDR3 in DNA: TGTGCCAGCAGTTACGGAGGCATCTCTGGAAACACCATATATTTT.

By share, this clone counts as medium-sized (0.01 to 0.1%). Other DNA sequences in this specimen translate into the identical CDR3. This chain links TRBV28 with TRBJ2-3, with 7 bases fitting TRBD2. The germline V gene has CDR1 MDHEN and CDR2 SYDVKM. Trimming cost V 2 bases and J 2 bases; bases outside gene matches: 4. The CDR3 has 15 amino acids. CDR3 nucleotides: TGTGCCAGCAGTTTACCTAGCGGACTCACAGATACGCAGTATTTT. Its translation: CASSLPSGLTDTQYF.

A word on this clone: The junction does not match germline at one end; this may be a read error. This CDR3 is CASSLRVEDNYGYTF. Here the CDR3 DNA reads TGTGCCAGCAGCTTACGAGTCGAGGATAACTATGGCTACACCTTC. The chain uses TRBV5-3 and TRBJ1-2; D uncertain. TRBV5-3 is recorded as an ORF, its role being uncertain. The CDR3 is 15 residues long.